This paragraph covers one T cell receptor (beta chain) sequence. The record originates from a study of T cells in narcolepsy. Germline V lookup: CDR1 SGDLS, CDR2 YYNGEE. Germline trimming cut 4 bases from V and 2 bases from J; bases unmatched to any gene: 5. This CDR3 comprises 14 residues. Profiling relied on immunoSEQ multiplex PCR, and the TCRdb table lists in-frame clones only, not all of them. Of tens of thousands of clones detected, about 80% appear once; the ten largest clones hold more than 0.9%. The rearrangement joins TRBV9 to TRBJ2-7, with 8 nucleotides matching TRBD1. The clonotype originates from a human donor with narcolepsy. Sequencing was performed on CD45RA- memory CD4+ T cells from PBMCs. The CDR3 DNA reads as TGTGCCAGCAGCAGCCGACAGGGGACCTACGAGCAGTACTTC. Amino acid sequence: CASSSRQGTYEQYF.